This TCR beta chain was identified in a study of radiotherapy plus CTLA-4 blockade in lung cancer. Across the study: Objective responses were observed in about 17% of patients, and disease control was achieved by about 30%.

CTLA-4 blockade with ipilimumab, together with focal radiation, was given to patients with chemo-refractory metastatic non-small-cell lung cancer. Profiling relied on immunoSEQ multiplex PCR, and the TCRdb table lists in-frame clones only, not all of them. The table records fewer than 65,000 clones, about 76% of them present only once. As for this clone: No antigen is known for it.

Trimming at V came to 4 bases and at J to 5 bases, leaving 4 bases not matched to a gene. The V gene's germline CDR1 is SGHTA and CDR2 FQGNSA. This CDR3 spans 14 amino acids. Overall study findings and caveats: Radiotherapy with ipilimumab was followed by blood expansion of tumor-derived clones.

This TCR came from a human donor with non-small cell lung cancer who had a complete response to radiotherapy plus ipilimumab. The sample here was peripheral blood, taken from a patient treated with radiotherapy plus ipilimumab. This sequence joins TRBV7-2 and TRBJ2-5; 10 positions match TRBD2. As DNA, the CDR3 is TGTGCCAGCAGCTCCCTAGCGGGGGTGGAGACCCAGTACTTC. It codes for CASSSLAGVETQYF. The variable domain in full, completed from reference TRBV7-2 and TRBJ2-5, reads GAGVSQSPSNKVTEKGKDVELRCDPISGHTALYWYRQSLGQGLEFLIYFQGNSAPDKSGLPSDRFSAERTGGSVSTLTIQRTQQEDSAVYLCASSSLAGVETQYFGPGTRLLVL.